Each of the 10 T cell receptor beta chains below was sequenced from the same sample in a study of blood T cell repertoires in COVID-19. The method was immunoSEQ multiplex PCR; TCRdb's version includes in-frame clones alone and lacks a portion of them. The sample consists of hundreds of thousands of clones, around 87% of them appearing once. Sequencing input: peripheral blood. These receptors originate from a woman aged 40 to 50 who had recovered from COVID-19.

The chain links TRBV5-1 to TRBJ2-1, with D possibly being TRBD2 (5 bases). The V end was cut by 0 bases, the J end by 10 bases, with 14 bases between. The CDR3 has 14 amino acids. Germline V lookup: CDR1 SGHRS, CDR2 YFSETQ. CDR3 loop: CASSLVSGVGEQFF. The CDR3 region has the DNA TGCGCCAGCAGCTTGGTATCCGGGGTTGGGGAGCAGTTCTTC.

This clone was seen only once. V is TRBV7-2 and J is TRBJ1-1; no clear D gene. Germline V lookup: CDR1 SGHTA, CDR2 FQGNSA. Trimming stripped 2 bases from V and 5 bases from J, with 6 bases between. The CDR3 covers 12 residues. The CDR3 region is CASSLWRTEAFF. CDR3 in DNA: TGTGCCAGCAGCTTATGGAGGACTGAAGCTTTCTTT.

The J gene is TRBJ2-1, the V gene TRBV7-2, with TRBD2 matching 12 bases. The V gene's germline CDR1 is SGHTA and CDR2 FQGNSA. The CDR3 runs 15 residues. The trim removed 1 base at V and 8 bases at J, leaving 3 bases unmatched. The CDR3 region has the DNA TGTGCCAGCAGCTTAGGCACTAGCGGGGGGTATGAGCAGTTCTTC. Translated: CASSLGTSGGYEQFF.

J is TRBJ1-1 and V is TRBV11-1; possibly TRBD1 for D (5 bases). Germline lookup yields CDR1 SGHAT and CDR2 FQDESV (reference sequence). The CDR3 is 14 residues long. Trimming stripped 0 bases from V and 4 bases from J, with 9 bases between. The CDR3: CASSLALTVTEAFF. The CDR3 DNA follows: TGTGCCAGCAGCTTAGCGCTGACAGTCACTGAAGCTTTCTTT. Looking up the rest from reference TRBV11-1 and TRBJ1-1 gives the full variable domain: EAEVAQSPRYKITEKSQAVAFWCDPISGHATLYWYRQILGQGPELLVQFQDESVVDDSQLPKDRFSAERLKGVDSTLKIQPAELGDSAMYLCASSLALTVTEAFFGQGTRLTVV.

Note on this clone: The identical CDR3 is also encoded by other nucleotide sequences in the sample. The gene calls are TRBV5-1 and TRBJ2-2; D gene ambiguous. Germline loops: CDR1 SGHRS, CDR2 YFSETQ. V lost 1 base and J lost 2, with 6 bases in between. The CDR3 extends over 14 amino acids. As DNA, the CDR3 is TGCGCCAGCAGCTTGCTACGTAACACCGGGGAGCTGTTTTTT. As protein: CASSLLRNTGELFF.

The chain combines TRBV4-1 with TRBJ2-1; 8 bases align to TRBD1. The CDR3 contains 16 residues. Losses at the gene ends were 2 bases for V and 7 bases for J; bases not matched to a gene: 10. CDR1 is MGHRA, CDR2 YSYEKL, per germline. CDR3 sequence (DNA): TGCGCCAGCAGCCAAAATCGACAGGGGAGTTTGAATGAGCAGTTCTTC. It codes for CASSQNRQGSLNEQFF.

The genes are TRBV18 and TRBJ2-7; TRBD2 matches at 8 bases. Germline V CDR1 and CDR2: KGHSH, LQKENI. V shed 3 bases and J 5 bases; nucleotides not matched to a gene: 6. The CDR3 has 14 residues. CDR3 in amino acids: CASSPPGGGDEQYF. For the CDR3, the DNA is TGTGCCAGCTCACCCCCCGGGGGGGGCGACGAGCAGTACTTC. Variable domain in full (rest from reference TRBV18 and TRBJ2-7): NAGVMQNPRHLVRRRGQEARLRCSPMKGHSHVYWYRQLPEEGLKFMVYLQKENIIDESGMPKERFSAEFPKEGPSILRIQQVVRGDSAAYFCASSPPGGGDEQYFGPGTRLTVT.

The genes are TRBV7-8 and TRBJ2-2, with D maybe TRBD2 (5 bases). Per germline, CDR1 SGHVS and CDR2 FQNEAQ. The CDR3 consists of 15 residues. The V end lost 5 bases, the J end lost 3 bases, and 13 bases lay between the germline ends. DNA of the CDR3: TGTGCCAGCAGCCCAGACGGACTCCACACCGGGGAGCTGTTTTTT. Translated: CASSPDGLHTGELFF.

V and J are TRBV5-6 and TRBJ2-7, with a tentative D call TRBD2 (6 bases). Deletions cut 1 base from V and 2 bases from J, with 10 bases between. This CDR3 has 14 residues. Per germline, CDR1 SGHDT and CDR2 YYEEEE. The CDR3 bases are TGTGCCAGCAGCTTGCGCCTAGCGACCTACGAGCAGTACTTC. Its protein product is CASSLRLATYEQYF. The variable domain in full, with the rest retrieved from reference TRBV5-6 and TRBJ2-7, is DAGVTQSPTHLIKTRGQQVTLRCSPKSGHDTVSWYQQALGQGPQFIFQYYEEEERQRGNFPDRFSGHQFPNYSSELNVNALLLGDSALYLCASSLRLATYEQYFGPGTRLTVT.

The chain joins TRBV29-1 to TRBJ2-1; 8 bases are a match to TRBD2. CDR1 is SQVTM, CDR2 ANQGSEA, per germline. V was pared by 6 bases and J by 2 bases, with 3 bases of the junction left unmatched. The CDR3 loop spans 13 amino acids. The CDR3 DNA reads TGCAGCGTCTTAGCGGGGACCTACAATGAGCAGTTCTTC. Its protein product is CSVLAGTYNEQFF.